The TCR beta chain under discussion was sequenced for a study of T cell repertoires in cytomegalovirus infection. On the study more broadly: Shared public TCR beta signatures pointed to both CMV infection and a matching HLA type. Study-level points and caveats: Identification of carriers of CMV plus the relevant HLA was achieved through cumulative public TCR beta family frequency. HLA-C-restricted CMV clonotypes gave the most frequent clonotype in two of eight donors.

This clonotype was counted only a few times. The antigen remains unidentified. TCRdb re-analysed the reads in MiXCR, keeping a single row per CDR3 protein. The sample holds approximately 500,000 distinct CDR3 sequences, roughly 10% seen once. This receptor was obtained from a human donor in good health (CMV status not recorded). Some clones in this sample may be carry-over from other donors' samples. Source material: PBMCs.

CDR3 sequence reads: CAWSSRRGEKLFF. The CDR3 DNA reads TGTGCCTGGTCTTCGAGGCGCGGTGAAAAACTGTTTTTT. The rearrangement joins TRBV30 to TRBJ1-4; D gene ambiguous. The CDR3 consists of 13 residues. The V gene's germline CDR1 is GTSNPN and CDR2 SVGIG (reference sequence). V gave up 5 bases and J gave up 7 bases, with 14 bases separating them.